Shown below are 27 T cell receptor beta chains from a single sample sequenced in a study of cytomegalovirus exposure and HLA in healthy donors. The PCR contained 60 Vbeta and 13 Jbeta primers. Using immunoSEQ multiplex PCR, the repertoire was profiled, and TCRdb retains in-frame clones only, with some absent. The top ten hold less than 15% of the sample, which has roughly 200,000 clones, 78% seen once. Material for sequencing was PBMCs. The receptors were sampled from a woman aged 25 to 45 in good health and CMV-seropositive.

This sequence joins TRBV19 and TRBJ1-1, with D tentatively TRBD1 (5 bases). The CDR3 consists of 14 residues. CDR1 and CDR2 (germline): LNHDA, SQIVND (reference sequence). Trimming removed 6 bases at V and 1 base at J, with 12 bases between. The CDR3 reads CASSVQVQNTEAFF. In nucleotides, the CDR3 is TGTGCCAGTAGCGTACAGGTCCAGAACACTGAAGCTTTCTTT. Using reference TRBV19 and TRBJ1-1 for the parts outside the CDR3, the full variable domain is DGGITQSPKYLFRKEGQNVTLSCEQNLNHDAMYWYRQDPGQGLRLIYYSQIVNDFQKGDIAEGYSVSREKKESFPLTVTSAQKNPTAFYLCASSVQVQNTEAFFGQGTRLTVV.

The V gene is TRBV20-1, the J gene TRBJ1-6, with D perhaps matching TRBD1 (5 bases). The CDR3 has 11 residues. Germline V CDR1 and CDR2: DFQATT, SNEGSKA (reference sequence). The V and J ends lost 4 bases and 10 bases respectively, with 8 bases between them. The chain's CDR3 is CSAIQGSPLHF. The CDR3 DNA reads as TGCAGTGCTATTCAGGGCTCACCCCTCCACTTT.

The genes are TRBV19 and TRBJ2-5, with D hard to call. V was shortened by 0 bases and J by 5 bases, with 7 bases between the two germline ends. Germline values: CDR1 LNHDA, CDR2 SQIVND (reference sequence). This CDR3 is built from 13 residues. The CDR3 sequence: CASSIDLEETQYF. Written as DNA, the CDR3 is TGTGCCAGTAGTATAGATCTGGAGGAGACCCAGTACTTC.

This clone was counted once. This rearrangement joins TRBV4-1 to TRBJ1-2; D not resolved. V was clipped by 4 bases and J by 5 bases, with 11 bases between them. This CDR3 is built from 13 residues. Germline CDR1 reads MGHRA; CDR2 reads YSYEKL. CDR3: CASSRSTGYGYTF. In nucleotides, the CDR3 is TGCGCCAGCAGCCGCTCGACCGGGTATGGCTACACCTTC.

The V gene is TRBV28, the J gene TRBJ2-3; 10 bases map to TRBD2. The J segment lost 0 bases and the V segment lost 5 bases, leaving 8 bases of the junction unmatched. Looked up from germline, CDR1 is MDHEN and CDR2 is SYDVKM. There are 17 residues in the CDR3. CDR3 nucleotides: TGTGCCAGCAGTCCCCGGACTAGCGGAGCTAGCACAGATACGCAGTATTTT. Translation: CASSPRTSGASTDTQYF.

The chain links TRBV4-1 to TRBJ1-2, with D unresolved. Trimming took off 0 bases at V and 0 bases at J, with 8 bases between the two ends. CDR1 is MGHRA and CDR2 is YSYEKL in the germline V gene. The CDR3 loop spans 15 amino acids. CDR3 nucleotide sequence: TGCGCCAGCAGCCAAGACGAGAGAACTAACTATGGCTACACCTTC. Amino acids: CASSQDERTNYGYTF.

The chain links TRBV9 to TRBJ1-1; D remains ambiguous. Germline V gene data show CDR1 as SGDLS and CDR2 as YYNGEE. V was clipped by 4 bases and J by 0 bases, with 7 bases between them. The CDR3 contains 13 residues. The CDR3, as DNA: TGTGCCAGCAGCACATCCTTGAACACTGAAGCTTTCTTT. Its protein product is CASSTSLNTEAFF. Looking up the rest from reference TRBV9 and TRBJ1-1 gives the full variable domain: DSGVTQTPKHLITATGQRVTLRCSPRSGDLSVYWYQQSLDQGLQFLIQYYNGEERAKGNILERFSAQQFPDLHSELNLSSLELGDSALYFCASSTSLNTEAFFGQGTRLTVV.

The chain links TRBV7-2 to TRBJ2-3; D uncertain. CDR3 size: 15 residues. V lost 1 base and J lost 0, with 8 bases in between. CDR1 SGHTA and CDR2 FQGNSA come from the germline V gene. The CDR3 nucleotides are TGTGCCAGCAGCTTAGATTGGGCGAGCACAGATACGCAGTATTTT. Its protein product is CASSLDWASTDTQYF.

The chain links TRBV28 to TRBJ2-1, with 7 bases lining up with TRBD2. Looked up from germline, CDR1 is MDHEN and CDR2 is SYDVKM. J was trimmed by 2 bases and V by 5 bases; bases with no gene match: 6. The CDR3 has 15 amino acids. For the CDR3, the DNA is TGTGCCAGCAGTCCTCAGCGGGGTACCTACAATGAGCAGTTCTTC. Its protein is CASSPQRGTYNEQFF.

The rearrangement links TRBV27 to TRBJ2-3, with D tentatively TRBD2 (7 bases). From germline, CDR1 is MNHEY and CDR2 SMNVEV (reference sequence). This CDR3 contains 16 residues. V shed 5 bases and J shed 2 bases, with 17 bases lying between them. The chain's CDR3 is CASSISGGGLTDTQYF. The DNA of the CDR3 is TGTGCCAGCAGTATTAGTGGGGGGGGCCTCACAGATACGCAGTATTTT.

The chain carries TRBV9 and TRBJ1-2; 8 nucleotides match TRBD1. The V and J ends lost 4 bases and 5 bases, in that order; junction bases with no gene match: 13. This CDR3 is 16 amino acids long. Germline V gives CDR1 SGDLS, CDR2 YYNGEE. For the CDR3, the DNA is TGTGCCAGCAGCCTTTCGTCAGGGGGCGGAGTATATGGCTACACCTTC. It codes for CASSLSSGGGVYGYTF.

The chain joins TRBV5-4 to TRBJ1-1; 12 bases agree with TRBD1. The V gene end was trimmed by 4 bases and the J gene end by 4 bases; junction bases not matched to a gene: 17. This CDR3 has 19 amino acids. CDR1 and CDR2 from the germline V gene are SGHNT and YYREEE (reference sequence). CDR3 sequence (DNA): TGTGCCAGCAGCCTTACTCCCGGGACAGGGGGCGCTCGAGGCACTGAAGCTTTCTTT. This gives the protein CASSLTPGTGGARGTEAFF. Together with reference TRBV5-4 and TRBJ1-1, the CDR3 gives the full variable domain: ETGVTQSPTHLIKTRGQQVTLRCSSQSGHNTVSWYQQALGQGPQFIFQYYREEENGRGNFPPRFSGLQFPNYSSELNVNALELDDSALYLCASSLTPGTGGARGTEAFFGQGTRLTVV.

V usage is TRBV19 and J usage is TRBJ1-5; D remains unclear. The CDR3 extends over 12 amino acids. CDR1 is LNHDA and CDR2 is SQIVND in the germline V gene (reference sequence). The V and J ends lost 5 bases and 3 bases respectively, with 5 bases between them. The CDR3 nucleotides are TGTGCCAGTAGTCCCCTCAATCAGCCCCAGCATTTT. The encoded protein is CASSPLNQPQHF.

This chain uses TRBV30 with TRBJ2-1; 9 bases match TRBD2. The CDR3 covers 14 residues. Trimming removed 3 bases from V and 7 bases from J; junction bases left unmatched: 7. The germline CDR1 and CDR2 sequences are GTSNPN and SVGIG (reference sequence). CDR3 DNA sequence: TGTGCCTGGAGCAGGCTAGCGGGGATTAATGAGCAGTTCTTC. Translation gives CAWSRLAGINEQFF.

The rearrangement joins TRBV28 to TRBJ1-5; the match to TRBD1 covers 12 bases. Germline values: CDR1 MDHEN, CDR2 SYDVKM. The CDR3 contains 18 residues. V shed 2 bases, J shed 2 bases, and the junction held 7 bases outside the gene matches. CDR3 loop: CASSLGPGQGARNQPQHF. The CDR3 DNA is TGTGCCAGCAGTTTAGGTCCGGGACAGGGGGCACGCAATCAGCCCCAGCATTTT.

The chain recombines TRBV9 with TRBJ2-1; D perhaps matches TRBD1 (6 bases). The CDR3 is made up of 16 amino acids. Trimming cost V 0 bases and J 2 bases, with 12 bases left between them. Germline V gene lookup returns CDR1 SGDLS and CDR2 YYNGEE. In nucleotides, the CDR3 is TGTGCCAGCAGCGTAGGGTCCGGGGACACCTACAATGAGCAGTTCTTC. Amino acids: CASSVGSGDTYNEQFF.

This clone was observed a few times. Here the CDR3 DNA reads TGCGCCAGCAGCTTGGCGGCGGGAACAGATACGCAGTATTTT. Protein: CASSLAAGTDTQYF. V usage is TRBV5-1 and J usage is TRBJ2-3, with D possibly being TRBD2 (6 bases). The CDR3 is 14 residues long. Germline CDR1 reads SGHRS; CDR2 reads YFSETQ. Trimming took off 0 bases at V and 3 bases at J, with 8 bases between the two ends.

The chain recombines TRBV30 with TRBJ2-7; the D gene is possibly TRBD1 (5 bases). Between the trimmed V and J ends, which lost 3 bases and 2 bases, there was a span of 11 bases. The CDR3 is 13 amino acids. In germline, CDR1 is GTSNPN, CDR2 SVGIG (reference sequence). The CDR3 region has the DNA TGTGCCTGGAGCGGCGCAGGGCCCTACGAGCAGTACTTC. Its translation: CAWSGAGPYEQYF.

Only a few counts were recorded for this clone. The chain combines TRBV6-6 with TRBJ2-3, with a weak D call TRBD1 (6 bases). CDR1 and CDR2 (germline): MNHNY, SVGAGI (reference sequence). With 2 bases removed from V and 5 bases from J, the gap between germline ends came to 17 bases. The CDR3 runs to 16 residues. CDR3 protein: CASSYAGAGVRDTQYF. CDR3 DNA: TGTGCCAGCAGTTACGCCGGGGCAGGGGTAAGAGATACGCAGTATTTT.

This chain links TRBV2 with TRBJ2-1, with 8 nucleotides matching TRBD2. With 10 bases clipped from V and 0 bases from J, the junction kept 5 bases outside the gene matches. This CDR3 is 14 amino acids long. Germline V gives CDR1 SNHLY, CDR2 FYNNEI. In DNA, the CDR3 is TGTGCCAACCAGCGGGGGAGCTCCTACAATGAGCAGTTCTTC. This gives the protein CANQRGSSYNEQFF.

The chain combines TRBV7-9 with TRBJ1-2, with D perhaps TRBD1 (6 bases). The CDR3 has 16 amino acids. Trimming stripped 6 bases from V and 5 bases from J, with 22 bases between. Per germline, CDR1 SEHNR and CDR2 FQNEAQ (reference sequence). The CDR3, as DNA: TGTGCCAGCAGACGCGCAGGGGCGTCTGGTGGATATGGCTACACCTTC. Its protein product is CASRRAGASGGYGYTF.

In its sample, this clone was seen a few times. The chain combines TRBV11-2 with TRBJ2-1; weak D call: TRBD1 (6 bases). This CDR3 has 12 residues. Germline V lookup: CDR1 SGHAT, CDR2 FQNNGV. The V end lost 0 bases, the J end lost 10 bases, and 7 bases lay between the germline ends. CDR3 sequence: CASSLDGGEQFF. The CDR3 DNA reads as TGTGCCAGCAGCTTAGATGGGGGCGAGCAGTTCTTC.

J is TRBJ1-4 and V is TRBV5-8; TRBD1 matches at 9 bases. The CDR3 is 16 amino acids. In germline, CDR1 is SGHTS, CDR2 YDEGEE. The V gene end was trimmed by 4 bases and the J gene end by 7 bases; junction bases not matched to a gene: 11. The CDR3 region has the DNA TGTGCCAGCAGCCTGCTTTGGGACAGGGCCGGTGAAAAACTGTTTTTT. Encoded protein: CASSLLWDRAGEKLFF.

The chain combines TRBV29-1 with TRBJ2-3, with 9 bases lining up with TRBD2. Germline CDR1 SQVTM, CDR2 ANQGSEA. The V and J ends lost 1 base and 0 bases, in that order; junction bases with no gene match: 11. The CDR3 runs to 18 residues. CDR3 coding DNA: TGCAGCGTTGAAGGGGCTAGCGGGATGCTTCGCAGCACAGATACGCAGTATTTT. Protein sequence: CSVEGASGMLRSTDTQYF.

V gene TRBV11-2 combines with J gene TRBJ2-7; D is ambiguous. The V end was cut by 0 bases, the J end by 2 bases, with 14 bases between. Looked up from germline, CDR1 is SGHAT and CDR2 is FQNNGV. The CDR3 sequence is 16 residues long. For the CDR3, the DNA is TGTGCCAGCAGCTTAGATGCAGGCAACAACGCCTACGAGCAGTACTTC. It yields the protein CASSLDAGNNAYEQYF.

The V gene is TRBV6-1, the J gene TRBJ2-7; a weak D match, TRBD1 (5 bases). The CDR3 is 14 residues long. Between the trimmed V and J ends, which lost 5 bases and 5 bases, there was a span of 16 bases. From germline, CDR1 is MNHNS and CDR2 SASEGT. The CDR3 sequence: CASSQGRRWDEQYF. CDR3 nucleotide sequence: TGTGCCAGCAGTCAGGGTAGACGGTGGGACGAGCAGTACTTC.

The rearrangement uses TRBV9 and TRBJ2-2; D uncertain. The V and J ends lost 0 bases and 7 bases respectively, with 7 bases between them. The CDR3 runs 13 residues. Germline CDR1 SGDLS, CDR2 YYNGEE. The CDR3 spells CASSVDANGELFF. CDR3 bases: TGTGCCAGCAGCGTAGATGCGAACGGGGAGCTGTTTTTT. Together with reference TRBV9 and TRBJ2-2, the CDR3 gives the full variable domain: DSGVTQTPKHLITATGQRVTLRCSPRSGDLSVYWYQQSLDQGLQFLIQYYNGEERAKGNILERFSAQQFPDLHSELNLSSLELGDSALYFCASSVDANGELFFGEGSRLTVL.